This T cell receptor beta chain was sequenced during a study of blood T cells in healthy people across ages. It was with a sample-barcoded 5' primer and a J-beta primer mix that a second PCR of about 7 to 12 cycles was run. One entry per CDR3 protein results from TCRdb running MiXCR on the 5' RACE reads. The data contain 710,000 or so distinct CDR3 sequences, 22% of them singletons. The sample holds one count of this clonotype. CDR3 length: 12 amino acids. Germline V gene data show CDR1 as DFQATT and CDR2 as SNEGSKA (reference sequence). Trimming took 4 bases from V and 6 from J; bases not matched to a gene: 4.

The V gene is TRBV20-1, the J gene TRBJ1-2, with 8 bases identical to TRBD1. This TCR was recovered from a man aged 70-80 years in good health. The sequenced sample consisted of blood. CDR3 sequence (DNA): TGCAGTGCTAAACAGGGGGTGGATGGCTACACCTTC. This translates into CSAKQGVDGYTF.